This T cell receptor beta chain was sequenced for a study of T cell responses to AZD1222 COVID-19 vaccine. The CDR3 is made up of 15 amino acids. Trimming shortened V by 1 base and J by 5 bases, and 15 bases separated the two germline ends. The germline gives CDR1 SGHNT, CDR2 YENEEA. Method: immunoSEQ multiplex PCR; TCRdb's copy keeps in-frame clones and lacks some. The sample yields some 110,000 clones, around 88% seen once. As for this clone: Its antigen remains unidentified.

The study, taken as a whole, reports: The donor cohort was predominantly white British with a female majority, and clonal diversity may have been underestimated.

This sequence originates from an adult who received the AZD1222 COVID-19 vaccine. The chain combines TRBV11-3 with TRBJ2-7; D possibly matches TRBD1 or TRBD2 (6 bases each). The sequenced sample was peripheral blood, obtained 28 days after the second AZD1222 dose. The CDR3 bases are TGTGCCAGCAGCTTAGTCGGGGGCGGTATCCACGAGCAGTACTTC. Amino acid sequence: CASSLVGGGIHEQYF.